Listed here is a single T cell receptor (beta chain). This clone was counted a few times. Its antigen is still unknown. No qualities accompany the bases; no much larger clone lies one base away. The record originates from a study of blood T cell repertoires in COVID-19 (dated by TCRdb to 2020 to 2021). For the study in its entirety: Samples covering the acute and convalescent phases of COVID-19 were provided by collaborators in the United States, Italy and Spain. The material from the prospective study consisted of cDNA or gDNA derived from T cells, B-cell-depleted T cells, or PBMCs. The dataset comprised deeply sampled blood TCRbeta repertoires from subjects exposed to, actively infected with, or recovered from COVID-19. The repertoires were released in a freely available public database meant as a resource for research on the immune response to SARS-CoV-2. The samples were drawn from the first 160 participants of the ongoing ImmuneRACE study and from more than 1,000 subjects provided by 6 global collaborators. Nearly every sample came with metadata listing a de-identified subject ID, COVID-19 status, age in years and sex. Where HLA class I and class II types were available, the types were taken from metadata supplied by the sample provider, not from assay-based typing.

One collaborating source in Seattle enrolled patients during active infection and followed them longitudinally through the course of disease. Whole blood was collected in K2EDTA tubes by collaborating institutions according to the institutions' own protocols. Collaborator samples were shipped for TCRbeta analysis as frozen whole blood, isolated PBMCs, or DNA extracted from either sample type. CDR1 and CDR2, per the germline V gene, are SGHRS and YFSETQ. The CDR3 has 15 amino acids, counting the end cysteine and phenylalanine. Kept here is only the CDR3 DNA, which spans 45 bases and is read in frame from base 1. Trimming removed 4 bases from V and 0 bases from J, leaving 13 bases between the germline ends. What the work shows at the level of the full study, not this receptor alone: The amount of clinical and demographic metadata varied by source and participant and was provided uncurated.

The immunoSEQ Assay, a bias-controlled multiplex PCR, was used to amplify TCRbeta CDR3 regions from genomic DNA. On the study's bioinformatics: Within the assay, amplification of reference gene primers was used to estimate how many nucleated cells each sample contained. To quantify the absolute abundance of each unique TCRbeta CDR3 rearrangement, sequence reads were collapsed and filtered. For each sample, productive Simpson clonality was calculated as the square root of Simpson's diversity index across productive rearrangements. This immuneACCESS table, as held by TCRdb, lists in-frame sequences with V and J called but not all clones. Of the missing ones, under half trace to an unresolved V gene in checked studies; the others have no known cause. V and J calls and clone size are given by that table; D and trimming were obtained from the DNA. The sample includes 89,000 or so clones, with about 89% observed a single time. Together, the top ten hold roughly 2.5% of the sample.

The receptor was derived from a man in his fifties or sixties with COVID-19, enrolled during active disease. The sequenced sample consisted of peripheral blood. Rearrangement joined TRBV5-1 to TRBJ1-1; the D region possibly corresponds to TRBD1 (5 bases align). The DNA sequence is as follows: TGCGCCAGCAGCGGGGCCGACTTATTGAACACTGAAGCTTTCTTT. The translation is CASSGADLLNTEAFF.